This TCR beta chain was documented in a study of T cell clonality in common variable immunodeficiency. TCRdb's copy holds only in-frame clones and misses some; the assay was immunoSEQ multiplex PCR. There are 50,000 to 60,000 clones in the sample, none observed a single time. The CDR3 spans 15 residues. Germline CDR1 and CDR2: MNHEY and SMNVEV (reference sequence). With 8 bases removed from V and 5 bases from J, the gap between germline ends came to 21 bases. General study results and limits: What drives increased CVID clonality needs T cell subpopulation sequencing.

This clone was picked up many times. Its specificity is not known. The observed sequence ends 3 residues before the CDR3 terminus, with the missing tail filled in from the germline J gene. The sequencing sample was made of peripheral blood mononuclear cells. The chain employs TRBV27 and TRBJ2-5, with D perhaps TRBD1 (6 bases). The origin of this receptor is a person aged 18 to 70 in good health. The CDR3: CASGSTGSTGETQYF. CDR3 DNA, as far as it was read: TGTGCCAGCGGTTCGACAGGCTCCACGGGGGAGACC.